This TCR beta chain was documented in a study of T cell responses to AZD1222 COVID-19 vaccine (TCRdb year 2021). The study in broad terms: AZD1222 recipients whose second dose came at about 4 weeks and those whose second dose came at about 12 weeks were combined into one group, since spike-specific TCR depth and breadth did not differ between the two schedules. TCR sequencing was performed for fewer than 250 trial participants, of whom roughly 200 were given two doses of AZD1222 and some 25 were given two doses of MenACWY control vaccine. Trial participants were enrolled into age subgroups of 18-55, 56-69 and 70-plus years, which contained about 150, 28 and 57 TCR-sequenced participants, respectively. Results the study describes overall, beyond this receptor: Spike-specific TCR breadth and depth rose significantly after two AZD1222 doses compared with day 0 and with MenACWY recipients. Because no day 14 peak-response samples were available, the repertoires could be characterized only after the peak T cell response. The 56-69-year group was small, and its depth increase did not reach significance, likely because of low power. Most participants were white British and females outnumbered males, and the authors suggested that clonal diversity may have been underestimated. Only five or six AZD1222 recipients were SARS-CoV-2 seropositive at baseline, limiting conclusions about previously exposed vaccinees. The vaccine-associated CD4 TCRs covered the entire spike protein, and the dominant responses fell in regions 160-218 and 743-854. Epitopes outside the regions mutated in the B.1.351 and B.1.1.7 variants were reportedly recognized by nearly half of the unique spike-specific TCRs.

According to the study, the label for this sample's time point signals: baseline before first vaccination. Samples from vaccinated people were obtained from the UK trials COV001 and COV002, which included a single-blind randomized controlled phase 2/3 trial of AZD1222 (ChAdOx1 nCoV-19) in healthy adults. For TCRbeta chain sequencing, PBMC samples from trial participants were taken at day 0 and at day 28 after the second dose. The CDR3 numbers 13 residues from cysteine through phenylalanine. This entry keeps only the CDR3 DNA: 39 bases, framed from base 1. Trimming at the junction amounts to 3 bases on V and 0 bases on J, and the germline ends lie 5 bases apart. The CDR3 regions of human TCRbeta chains were analyzed by immunosequencing. The authors' analysis ran thus. Repertoire TCRs were checked for matches against a reference library of SARS-CoV-2-specific TCRs that had been generated using the MIRA antigen-specificity platform. Breadth was defined as the fraction of unique TCRs that were SARS-CoV-2-associated. Depth was defined as the fraction of total T cells that were SARS-CoV-2-associated. Each spike-specific TCR was assigned to its reactive spike region and to a CD4 or CD8 class using the MIRA data. Log10-transformed breadth and depth values were compared by one-way ANOVA with Sidak's multiple comparisons tests. Sourced from immuneACCESS, this table was stored by TCRdb with only in-frame sequences that have V and J called. A share of the clones is absent; for the studies checked, an unresolved V gene accounts for under half, and the remainder has no known explanation. The DNA was the basis for D and trimming; V, J and clone size are from that table. In this sample the table shows about 140,000 clones, approximately 88% of which occur a single time. Approximately 3% of the sample is held by the ten biggest clonotypes.

With regard to this clone: What this receptor recognizes is not known. Base qualities were left out, and no much larger clone turns up one base away. This specimen includes other DNA sequences encoding the same CDR3.

The input for sequencing was peripheral blood, taken on day 0 of AZD1222 vaccination. The clonotype was recovered from an adult in good health. The rearranged segments are TRBV12-3 or TRBV12-4 and TRBJ1-2, with the D gene call left open. The bases read TGTGCCAGCAGTTTCGGGTCTAACTATGGCTACACCTTC. Its amino acids are CASSFGSNYGYTF.